This T cell receptor (beta chain) was recorded in a study of cytomegalovirus exposure and HLA in healthy donors. Study results and caveats: The study assumed roughly uniform donor sequencing depth for presence/absence analyses. CMV serostatus was the only recorded immune exposure for donors. TCR association rates varied by HLA locus in a later analysis, with DRB1 highest and HLA-C lowest.

Primers: 60 Vbeta forward and 13 Jbeta reverse. The assay was immunoSEQ multiplex PCR, and TCRdb's table has in-frame clones only and misses some. The repertoire holds 150,000 to 200,000 clones, roughly 77% seen once, with more than 0.35% in the top ten. Note on this clone: Its target is unknown.

Germline V gives CDR1 SNHLY, CDR2 FYNNEI. V lost 8 bases and J 0 bases, leaving 8 bases between the germline ends. The CDR3 is made up of 12 amino acids. This chain joins TRBV2 and TRBJ2-7; the D gene is possibly TRBD1 (5 bases). The TCR was taken from a male donor in good health and CMV-seropositive. The sequencing input was PBMCs. CDR3 DNA: TGTGCCAGCGGGGCATACTCCTACGAGCAGTACTTC. Its protein product is CASGAYSYEQYF. The full variable domain, with the rest looked up from reference TRBV2 and TRBJ2-7, is EPEVTQTPSHQVTQMGQEVILRCVPISNHLYFYWYRQILGQKVEFLVSFYNNEISEKSEIFDDQFSVERPDGSNFTLKIRSTKLEDSAMYFCASGAYSYEQYFGPGTRLTVT.